One sample yielded the 8 T cell receptor beta chains listed below, sequenced in a study of T cell responses to AZD1222 COVID-19 vaccine. Profiled with immunoSEQ multiplex PCR; TCRdb holds only in-frame clones, not every one. This table holds some 92,000 clones, about nine tenths found once. Specimen: peripheral blood, collected on day 0 of AZD1222 vaccination. The receptors were gathered from an adult in good health.

The chain has TRBV21-1 and TRBJ1-4; the tabulated D call, TRBD1, remains unverified against the DNA. TRBV21-1 is classified as a pseudogene. This CDR3 spans 17 amino acids. The CDR3 nucleotides read TGTGCCAGCAGGGGAAATGCGGACGGAAGGGGATCGATCGGACTGTTTTTT. It is translated as CASRGNADGRGSIGLFF.

The V gene is TRBV11-3, the J gene TRBJ2-2, with 7 bases that match TRBD1. Trimming at V came to 3 bases and at J to 4 bases, leaving 8 bases not matched to a gene. Germline V gene data show CDR1 as SGHNT and CDR2 as YENEEA. The length of the CDR3 is 16 residues. The CDR3 here is CASSFKGGAGTGELFF. The CDR3 DNA reads TGTGCCAGCAGCTTTAAAGGGGGCGCGGGCACCGGGGAGCTGTTTTTT.

The V gene is TRBV6-5, the J gene TRBJ1-5, with 9 bases matching TRBD1. Trimming removed 5 bases from V and 5 bases from J; junction bases left unmatched: 1. This CDR3 is 13 amino acids long. CDR1 is MNHEY, CDR2 SVGAGI, per germline. In nucleotides, the CDR3 is TGTGCCAGCAGTCGACAGGGGGATCAGCCCCAGCATTTT. Protein: CASSRQGDQPQHF.

The table lists this clone with a few counts. The rearrangement links TRBV28 to TRBJ1-5, with 7 bases aligning to TRBD1. V trimming: 6 bases; J trimming: 7 bases; junction bases outside the gene matches: 9. Germline CDR1 reads MDHEN; CDR2 reads SYDVKM. This CDR3 spans 14 amino acids. The CDR3 here is CASRTPTGHQPQHF. Here the CDR3 DNA reads TGTGCCAGCAGGACACCGACAGGGCACCAGCCCCAGCATTTT.

As for this clone: At one end, the junction sequence differs from germline, possibly due to a read error. The rearrangement joins TRBV7-2 to TRBJ1-2; 7 positions agree with TRBD1. The CDR3 loop spans 15 amino acids. Germline assignment: CDR1 SGHTA and CDR2 FQGNSA. The CDR3 here is CASSLARGRGYGYTF. The CDR3 DNA is TGTGCCAGCAGCCTAGCAAGAGGCAGGGGGTACGGCTACACCTTC.

The V gene is TRBV18, the J gene TRBJ2-1; 9 nucleotides align to TRBD1. The junction had 4 bases not matched to a gene; V was cut back by 3 bases and J by 4 bases. This CDR3 region has 15 residues. Germline loops: CDR1 KGHSH, CDR2 LQKENI. The CDR3 loop is CASSPGQGGYNEQFF. In DNA form, the CDR3 reads TGTGCCAGCTCACCGGGACAGGGAGGGTACAATGAGCAGTTCTTC.

This clone was observed a single time. The rearrangement joins TRBV5-1 to TRBJ1-1, with a weak D call TRBD1 (5 bases). V shed 0 bases and J shed 0 bases, with 6 bases lying between them. This CDR3 is 14 amino acids long. The V gene's germline CDR1 is SGHRS and CDR2 YFSETQ. The CDR3 protein is CASSLGQMNTEAFF. The DNA of the CDR3 is TGCGCCAGCAGCTTGGGACAGATGAACACTGAAGCTTTCTTT. Full variable domain (rest looked up from reference TRBV5-1 and TRBJ1-1): KAGVTQTPRYLIKTRGQQVTLSCSPISGHRSVSWYQQTPGQGLQFLFEYFSETQRNKGNFPGRFSGRQFSNSRSEMNVSTLELGDSALYLCASSLGQMNTEAFFGQGTRLTVV.

The chain combines TRBV3-1 (or the pseudogene TRBV3-2) with TRBJ2-1; a weak D match, TRBD1 (6 bases). CDR1 and CDR2 from the germline V gene are LGHDT and YNNKEL (reference sequence). The CDR3 runs to 15 residues. Trimming pared 8 bases from V and 0 bases from J, leaving 14 bases between. In nucleotides, the CDR3 is TGTGCCAGCGCCCCGACAGGCTACTCCTACAATGAGCAGTTCTTC. Protein: CASAPTGYSYNEQFF.